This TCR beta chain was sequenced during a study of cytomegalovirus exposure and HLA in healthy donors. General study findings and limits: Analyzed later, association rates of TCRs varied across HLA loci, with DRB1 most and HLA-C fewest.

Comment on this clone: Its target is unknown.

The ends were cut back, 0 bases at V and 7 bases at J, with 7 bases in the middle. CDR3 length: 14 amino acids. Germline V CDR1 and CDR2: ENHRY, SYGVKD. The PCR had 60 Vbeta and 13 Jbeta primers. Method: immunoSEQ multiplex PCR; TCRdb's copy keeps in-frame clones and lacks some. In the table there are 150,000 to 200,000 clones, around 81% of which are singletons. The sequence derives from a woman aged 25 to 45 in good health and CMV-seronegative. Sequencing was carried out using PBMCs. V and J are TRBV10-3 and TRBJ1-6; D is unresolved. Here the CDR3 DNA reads TGTGCCATCAGTGAGTCGACTAAGAATTCACCCCTCCACTTT. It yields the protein CAISESTKNSPLHF.